Listed below are T cell receptor beta chains from one sample, sequenced in a study of cytomegalovirus exposure and HLA in healthy donors. Data came from immunoSEQ multiplex PCR; TCRdb stores just in-frame clones and leaves some out. The sample has roughly 130,000 clones; around four fifths are singletons. The sample was PBMCs. Source of these receptors: a human donor in good health. CDR3s include the opening cysteine and the closing phenylalanine or tryptophan.

TRBV6-5	TRBJ1-2	CASSRGGFDYGYTF
TRBV5-1	TRBJ2-3	CASSFTSGGALGDTQYF
TRBV2	TRBJ2-7	CASSELGQGRGYEQYF
TRBV13	TRBJ1-6	CASSRAGGNSPLHF
TRBV19	TRBJ1-3	CASIQATSGNTIYF
TRBV7-2	TRBJ2-5	CASSLARGGGRETQYF
TRBV7-9	TRBJ2-7	CASSSRTGTADEQYF
TRBV9	TRBJ1-1	CASGEEGDTEAFF
TRBV5-8	TRBJ2-6	CASSYFRGSGANVLTF
TRBV7-2	TRBJ2-1	CASSWPSGGASYNEQFF
TRBV4-1	.	CASSQDLLAGGSTSYEQYF
TRBV6-1	TRBJ1-2	CASSLDTFYGYTF
TRBV7-9	TRBJ1-2	CASSAGTGNYGYTF
TRBV7-2	TRBJ1-5	CASSYDRGNARPQHF
TRBV28	TRBJ1-2	CASSRTGGGYTF
TRBV4-1	TRBJ2-1	CASSQEGVAGVQFF
TRBV19	TRBJ1-5	CASSIDRGYPQHF
TRBV12-5	TRBJ2-1	CASGLGRTSGGAGNEQFF
TRBV28	TRBJ2-7	CASSPRTSDEQYF
TRBV5-5	TRBJ1-1	CASSADRLNTEAFF
TRBV25-1	TRBJ2-2	CASSGLPGELFF
TRBV7-9	TRBJ2-7	CSSSLDRVGADEQYF
TRBV7-3	TRBJ2-1	CASSPRGTQANEQFF
TRBV6-6	TRBJ2-7	CASSTPGGKSSYEQYF
TRBV6-6	TRBJ1-2	CASSSRQAHYGYTF
TRBV27	TRBJ2-1	CASSLFSGSHNEQFF
TRBV9	TRBJ2-7	CASSVGGTSGGYEQYF
TRBV6-6	TRBJ2-7	CATKEGLAGPKDEQYF
TRBV19	TRBJ2-6	CASSISATRGAGANVLTF
TRBV18	TRBJ1-5	CASSPLSTGNNQPQHF
TRBV27	TRBJ1-2	CASSLSGPSGYTF
TRBV29-1	TRBJ2-7	CSVPLGAPLYEQYF
TRBV19	TRBJ2-5	CASSIQGRETQYF
TRBV7-9	TRBJ1-5	CAEPRGGIYSNQPQHF
TRBV29-1	TRBJ2-7	CSVGGPEQYF
TRBV5-1	TRBJ1-5	CASSLDSYSNQPQHF
TRBV19	TRBJ1-5	CASTSPGQGLQPQHF